These T cell receptor beta chains were read from a single sample in a study of Graves' ophthalmopathy and Graves' hyperthyroidism. Each CDR3 protein is one row after TCRdb ran MiXCR on the multiplex PCR reads. Here the sample spans 150,000 to 200,000 distinct CDR3 sequences, 35% to 45% being singletons. The sequenced material came from peripheral blood. These receptors all stem from a young man with Graves' ophthalmopathy. CDR3s include the opening cysteine and the closing phenylalanine or tryptophan. Each record gives: V gene, J gene, D gene, clone size, CDR3 length, CDR3 protein, CDR3 DNA. D genes are given only for firm matches. A clone size is listed for some rows: how often the clone was seen (once, few, many), or a class if it is expanded.

TRBV6-2/TRBV6-3	TRBJ1-1	NA	many	15	CASSYGQTMNTEAFF	TGTGCCAGCAGTTACGGGCAGACCATGAACACTGAAGCTTTCTTT
TRBV6-1	TRBJ2-5	NA	NA	14	CASNERGGGETQYF	TGTGCCAGCAATGAAAGGGGGGGTGGAGAGACCCAGTACTTC
TRBV7-2	TRBJ2-7	NA	NA	12	CASSYFRTEQYF	TGTGCCAGCAGTTACTTCCGAACCGAGCAGTACTTC
TRBV6-2/TRBV6-3	TRBJ1-1	NA	NA	15	CASSYSRVGNTEAFF	TGTGCCAGCAGTTACTCGAGGGTCGGGAACACTGAAGCTTTCTTT
TRBV30	TRBJ2-2	NA	many	16	CACLSRQPTNTGELFF	TGTGCCTGCCTCAGTCGACAGCCTACGAACACCGGGGAGCTGTTTTTT
TRBV20-1	TRBJ2-5	NA	many	15	CSARDKPRAQETQYF	TGCAGTGCTAGAGATAAGCCGAGGGCCCAAGAGACCCAGTACTTC
TRBV6-1	TRBJ2-7	NA	NA	14	CASSPRAGTYEQYF	TGTGCCAGCAGTCCTCGGGCAGGGACATACGAGCAGTACTTC
TRBV12-3/TRBV12-4	TRBJ2-7	TRBD2	many	16	CASSHRGTSGRNEQYF	TGTGCCAGCAGTCACCGTGGGACTAGCGGGAGAAACGAGCAGTACTTC
TRBV30	TRBJ1-1	NA	NA	11	CAWQVNTEAFF	TGTGCCTGGCAAGTCAACACTGAAGCTTTCTTT
TRBV20-1	TRBJ1-2	TRBD1	NA	13	CSASGQAGYGYTF	TGCAGTGCTTCCGGACAGGCAGGATATGGCTACACCTTC
TRBV15	TRBJ1-1	NA	many	16	CATSLRGVSPNTEAFF	TGTGCCACCAGCCTACGGGGGGTAAGCCCGAACACTGAAGCTTTCTTT
TRBV5-6	TRBJ1-5	NA	many	15	CASSPWGGPNQPQHF	TGTGCCAGCAGCCCGTGGGGGGGGCCCAATCAGCCCCAGCATTTT
TRBV28	TRBJ2-5	NA	NA	14	CASSSSHSGETQYF	TGTGCCAGCAGTTCTTCTCACAGCGGAGAGACCCAGTACTTC
TRBV6-2/TRBV6-3	TRBJ2-5	NA	NA	14	CASSRHGPYQAQYF	TGTGCCAGCAGTCGACACGGCCCATATCAGGCCCAGTACTTC
TRBV6-1	TRBJ2-7	NA	many	16	CASSEAGAGLSYEQYF	TGTGCCAGCAGTGAAGCGGGGGCGGGACTATCCTACGAGCAGTACTTC
TRBV6-2/TRBV6-3	TRBJ1-1	NA	few	16	CASSSPGGGTNTEAFF	TGTGCCAGCAGTTCCCCAGGTGGGGGTACGAACACTGAAGCTTTCTTT
TRBV12-3/TRBV12-4	TRBJ2-5	TRBD2	once	21	CASSWGLAGDFAGNTIETQYF	TGTGCCAGCAGCTGGGGACTAGCGGGAGACTTTGCCGGGAATACCATAGAGACCCAGTACTTC
TRBV12-3/TRBV12-4	TRBJ2-7	TRBD2	NA	17	CASSFRSRLAGAHEQYF	TGTGCCAGCAGTTTCCGATCAAGACTAGCGGGAGCCCACGAGCAGTACTTC
TRBV4-3	TRBJ2-4	NA	many	12	CASSRDRGIQYF	TGCGCCAGCAGCCGGGACCGGGGCATTCAGTACTTC
TRBV2	TRBJ2-7	NA	NA	14	CASSINRDDYEQYF	TGTGCCAGCAGTATCAATAGGGACGACTACGAGCAGTACTTC
TRBV6-5	TRBJ1-3	NA	many	14	CASGQDNSGNTIYF	TGTGCCAGCGGCCAGGACAACTCTGGAAACACCATATATTTT
TRBV7-9	TRBJ1-1	NA	NA	13	CASSSGQPAEAFF	TGTGCCAGCAGCTCCGGACAGCCCGCCGAAGCTTTCTTT
TRBV12-5	TRBJ1-1	NA	few	13	CASGPSGNTEAFF	TGTGCTAGTGGTCCATCGGGGAACACTGAAGCTTTCTTT
TRBV4-3	TRBJ1-5	NA	many	14	CASSQDALGQPQHF	TGCGCCAGCAGCCAAGATGCCCTCGGGCAGCCCCAGCATTTT
TRBV6-1	TRBJ2-7	NA	NA	15	CASSFSWTAWVEQYF	TGTGCCAGCAGCTTTTCTTGGACAGCGTGGGTCGAGCAGTACTTC
TRBV20-1	TRBJ1-2	NA	once	14	CSASLIAEPYGYTF	TGCAGTGCTAGTTTAATAGCAGAACCCTATGGCTACACCTTC
TRBV20-1	TRBJ2-7	NA	few	13	CSAGDTMGGEQYF	TGCAGTGCTGGCGACACGATGGGTGGCGAGCAGTACTTC
TRBV12-3/TRBV12-4	TRBJ2-4	NA	NA	16	CASSFDRGLAKNIQYF	TGTGCCAGCAGTTTCGACCGGGGCCTAGCCAAAAACATTCAGTACTTC
TRBV6-2/TRBV6-3	TRBJ1-2	NA	few	13	CASKLVSTNGYTF	TGTGCCAGCAAATTAGTGTCTACGAATGGCTACACCTTC
TRBV19	TRBJ1-2	NA	many	13	CASRRTEAYGYTF	TGTGCCAGTAGACGGACAGAAGCCTATGGCTACACCTTC
TRBV15	TRBJ1-2	NA	many	13	CATSRGIRRRYTF	TGTGCCACCAGCAGAGGAATACGCCGGCGGTACACCTTC
TRBV6-5	TRBJ2-7	TRBD1	NA	14	CASSYHRQGAEQYF	TGTGCCAGCAGTTACCACAGACAGGGGGCCGAGCAGTACTTC
TRBV5-1	TRBJ2-7	TRBD2	NA	14	CASSLAGRAYEQYF	TGCGCCAGCAGCTTGGCCGGGAGGGCATACGAGCAGTACTTC
TRBV29-1	TRBJ1-2	NA	NA	11	CSVFSGYGYTF	TGCAGCGTTTTCAGCGGATATGGCTACACCTTC
TRBV6-5	TRBJ1-2	NA	many	12	CASSYSGAGYTF	TGTGCCAGCAGTTACTCCGGGGCTGGCTACACCTTC
TRBV7-2	TRBJ1-6	NA	NA	15	CASSRPGTANSPLHF	TGTGCCAGCAGTCGACCCGGCACGGCTAATTCACCCCTCCACTTT
TRBV6-4	TRBJ1-5	NA	many	17	CASSPTRNPYSNQPQHF	TGTGCCAGCAGTCCTACTAGGAACCCGTATAGCAATCAGCCCCAGCATTTT
TRBV6-2/TRBV6-3	TRBJ2-7	TRBD2	many	17	CASTPGLAGGATYEQYF	TGTGCCAGCACCCCTGGACTAGCGGGAGGCGCTACCTACGAGCAGTACTTC
TRBV12-3/TRBV12-4	TRBJ1-1	NA	NA	13	CATSIGVNTEAFF	TGTGCCACCAGCATCGGGGTGAACACTGAAGCTTTCTTT
TRBV28	TRBJ1-1	NA	many	13	CASRNQGVHEAFF	TGTGCCAGCAGAAACCAAGGGGTACATGAAGCTTTCTTT
TRBV12-3/TRBV12-4	TRBJ2-5	TRBD1	NA	16	CASTVKRTGGMETQYF	TGTGCCAGCACAGTGAAAAGGACAGGGGGCATGGAGACCCAGTACTTC